The 15 T cell receptor beta chains listed next were all sequenced from one sample in a study of response to subunit inactivated influenza vaccine. TCRdb ran MiXCR on the RT-PCR reads and lists one entry per CDR3 protein. The table records hundreds of thousands of distinct CDR3 sequences, roughly 14% of them present only once. Sequenced here: PBMCs from blood, sampled 12 days after vaccination. The receptors come from a man in his fifties or sixties who received an inactivated influenza vaccine.

CDR3 DNA sequence: TGTGCCAGCAGTGAAATAGCGGGCAACACCGGGGAGCTGTTTTTT. Amino acid sequence: CASSEIAGNTGELFF. J is TRBJ2-2 and V is TRBV2, with TRBD2 matching over 7 bases. CDR1 and CDR2 (germline): SNHLY, FYNNEI. The junction had 2 bases not matched to a gene; V was cut back by 2 bases and J by 2 bases. The CDR3 covers 15 residues.

This clonotype appeared a few times. The chain joins TRBV25-1 to TRBJ2-1; possibly TRBD2 for D (5 bases). The CDR3 loop spans 15 amino acids. The V end lost 4 bases, the J end lost 0 bases, and 10 bases lay between the germline ends. CDR1 is MGHDK and CDR2 is SYGVNS in the germline V gene. This CDR3 is CASSGRDSSYNEQFF. The CDR3 DNA is TGTGCCAGCAGTGGACGGGATAGCTCCTACAATGAGCAGTTCTTC.

Many counts were recorded for this clonotype. The chain recombines TRBV12-3 or TRBV12-4 with TRBJ2-1; 11 bases are a match to TRBD1. The CDR3 is 15 residues long. With 5 bases clipped from V and 6 bases from J, the junction kept 6 bases outside the gene matches. The CDR3 protein is CASSGTGTGGNEQFF. CDR3 DNA: TGTGCCAGCAGTGGAACCGGGACAGGGGGCAATGAGCAGTTCTTC.

CDR3 nucleotides: TGTGCCAGCCGTTGGAGCGGGGGAAAAAACATTCAGTACTTC. Protein product: CASRWSGGKNIQYF. The V call is TRBV12-3 or TRBV12-4, the J call TRBJ2-4; TRBD2 agrees at 8 bases. V was clipped by 8 bases and J by 4 bases; unmatched bases: 7. The CDR3 is made up of 14 amino acids.

The count of this clonotype is one. The CDR3 DNA reads TGTGCCATCAGTGAGGGACAGGGGGCTGAAGCTTTCTTT. Its protein is CAISEGQGAEAFF. The chain combines TRBV10-3 with TRBJ1-1; TRBD1 matches 10 bases. Trimming removed 2 bases from V and 6 bases from J; junction bases left unmatched: 0. Looked up from germline, CDR1 is ENHRY and CDR2 is SYGVKD. The CDR3 totals 13 residues.

This clonotype has just a few counts. The chain has TRBV15 and TRBJ1-2, with a tentative D call TRBD1 (5 bases). The germline V gene has CDR1 LNHNV and CDR2 YYDKDF (reference sequence). The CDR3 runs 13 residues. The V end lost 6 bases, the J end lost 3 bases, and 11 bases lay between the germline ends. The CDR3 protein is CATSNDRHYGYTF. As DNA, the CDR3 is TGTGCCACCAGTAACGACAGACACTATGGCTACACCTTC.

This clonotype was seen a few times. The J gene is TRBJ1-5, the V gene TRBV20-1; D is perhaps TRBD1 (6 bases). CDR3 length equals 15 residues. Germline V gene sequence: CDR1 DFQATT, CDR2 SNEGSKA (reference sequence). The germline V and J ends were trimmed by 0 bases and 5 bases, with 14 bases remaining between them. The CDR3 region has the DNA TGCAGTGCTAGAGATAAAACAGGGTTCGATCAGCCCCAGCATTTT. The encoded protein is CSARDKTGFDQPQHF.

This clonotype was seen a handful of times. The chain has TRBV12-3 or TRBV12-4 and TRBJ1-5; maybe TRBD1 (6 bases). Trimming cost V 1 base and J 5 bases, with 9 bases left between them. CDR3 length: 14 amino acids. Here the CDR3 reads CASSLDRDYQPQHF. CDR3 nucleotides: TGTGCCAGCAGTTTAGACAGGGATTATCAGCCCCAGCATTTT.

This chain connects TRBV11-2 to TRBJ2-3; no definite D call. V was shortened by 4 bases and J by 10 bases, with 24 bases between the two germline ends. The CDR3 covers 16 residues. Germline CDR1 SGHAT, CDR2 FQNNGV. The CDR3 nucleotides read TGTGCCAGCAGCTCTTATCCTGGCCTTAACGACCAATCGCAGTATTTT. As protein: CASSSYPGLNDQSQYF.

This clonotype came up a few times. This rearrangement joins TRBV12-3 or TRBV12-4 to TRBJ2-5; D may be TRBD1 or TRBD2 (5 bases each). Trimming took 10 bases from V and 5 from J, leaving 17 bases between them. The CDR3 contains 13 residues. The CDR3 sequence is CATGTPPRETQYF. In nucleotides, the CDR3 is TGTGCCACCGGGACCCCACCTCGGGAGACCCAGTACTTC.

This clonotype was picked up a small number of times. The chain is built from TRBV6-5 and TRBJ2-1; the D gene could be TRBD1 or TRBD2 (5 bases each). Germline V gives CDR1 MNHEY, CDR2 SVGAGI. The CDR3 is made up of 16 amino acids. Deletions cut 3 bases from V and 3 bases from J, with 15 bases between. The CDR3: CASSYFGDPIYNEQFF. CDR3 coding DNA: TGTGCCAGCAGTTATTTCGGGGACCCGATCTACAATGAGCAGTTCTTC.

Only a few counts were recorded for this clonotype. V and J are TRBV10-3 and TRBJ2-5; 8 bases match TRBD1. The germline V gene encodes CDR1 ENHRY and CDR2 SYGVKD. V lost 6 bases to trimming and J lost 6 bases; unmatched junction nucleotides: 9. The CDR3 is made up of 14 amino acids. The CDR3 region is CAIRHGTGEKTQYF. The DNA for the CDR3 is TGTGCCATCAGACATGGGACAGGCGAGAAGACCCAGTACTTC.

This clonotype showed up just a few times. The chain uses TRBV9 and TRBJ1-2; D remains ambiguous. Germline V gives CDR1 SGDLS, CDR2 YYNGEE. The CDR3 covers 15 residues. V lost 3 bases and J lost 1, with 13 bases in between. Written as DNA, the CDR3 is TGTGCCAGCAGCGGGTGGGCAGCAGTTAACTATGGCTACACCTTC. Amino acid sequence: CASSGWAAVNYGYTF.

The sample holds a few counts of this clonotype. The CDR3 sequence is CASSSIPGTAYNEQFF. The CDR3 DNA follows: TGTGCCAGCAGTTCGATCCCCGGGACAGCCTACAATGAGCAGTTCTTC. The chain joins TRBV12-3 or TRBV12-4 to TRBJ2-1; 7 bases fit TRBD1. The CDR3 spans 16 residues. J gave up 2 bases and V 4 bases, and 8 bases lay outside the gene matches.

The chain links TRBV29-1 to TRBJ2-1; no firm D call. The CDR3 has 13 amino acids. Germline loops: CDR1 SQVTM, CDR2 ANQGSEA. With 4 bases removed from V and 0 bases from J, the gap between germline ends came to 7 bases. CDR3 nucleotide sequence: TGCAGCGTTGGTGAGAGCTCCTACAATGAGCAGTTCTTC. Residues: CSVGESSYNEQFF.